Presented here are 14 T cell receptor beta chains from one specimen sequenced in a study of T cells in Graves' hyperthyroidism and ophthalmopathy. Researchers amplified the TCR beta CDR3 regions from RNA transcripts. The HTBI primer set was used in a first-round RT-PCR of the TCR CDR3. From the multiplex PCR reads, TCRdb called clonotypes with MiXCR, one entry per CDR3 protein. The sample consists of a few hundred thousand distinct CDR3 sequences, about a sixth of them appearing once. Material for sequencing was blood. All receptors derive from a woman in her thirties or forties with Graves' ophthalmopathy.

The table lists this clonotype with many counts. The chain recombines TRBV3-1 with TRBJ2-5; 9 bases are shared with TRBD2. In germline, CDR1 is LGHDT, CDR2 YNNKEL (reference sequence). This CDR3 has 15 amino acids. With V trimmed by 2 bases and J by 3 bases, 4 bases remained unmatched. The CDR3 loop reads CASSQRAGGEETQYF. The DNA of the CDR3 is TGTGCCAGCAGCCAACGAGCGGGGGGTGAAGAGACCCAGTACTTC.

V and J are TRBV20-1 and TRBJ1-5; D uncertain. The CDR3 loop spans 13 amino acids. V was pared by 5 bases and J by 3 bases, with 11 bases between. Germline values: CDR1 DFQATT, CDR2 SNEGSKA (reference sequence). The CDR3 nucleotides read TGCAGTGCTCCCAAAGAAAACAATCAGCCCCAGCATTTT. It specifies CSAPKENNQPQHF.

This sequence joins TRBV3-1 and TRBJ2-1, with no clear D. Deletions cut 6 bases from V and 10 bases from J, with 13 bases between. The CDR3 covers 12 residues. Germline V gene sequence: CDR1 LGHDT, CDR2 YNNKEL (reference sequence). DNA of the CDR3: TGTGCCAGCAGTTTAATCGGGCGGGAGCAGTTCTTC. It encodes CASSLIGREQFF.

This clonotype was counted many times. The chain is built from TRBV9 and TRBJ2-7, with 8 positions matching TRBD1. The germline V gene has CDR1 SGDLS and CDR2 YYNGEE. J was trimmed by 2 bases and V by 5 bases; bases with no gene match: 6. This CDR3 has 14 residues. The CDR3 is CASSADRGPYEQYF. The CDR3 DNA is TGTGCCAGCAGTGCCGACAGGGGACCCTACGAGCAGTACTTC.

CDR3 nucleotide sequence: TGCGCCAGCAGCGAAATCCCGGGAGTTAATGAAAAACTGTTTTTT. Protein: CASSEIPGVNEKLFF. The rearrangement links TRBV5-1 to TRBJ1-4; D not certain. V was pared by 4 bases and J by 4 bases, with 14 bases between. Germline-derived CDR1 and CDR2 are SGHRS and YFSETQ. The CDR3 contains 15 residues.

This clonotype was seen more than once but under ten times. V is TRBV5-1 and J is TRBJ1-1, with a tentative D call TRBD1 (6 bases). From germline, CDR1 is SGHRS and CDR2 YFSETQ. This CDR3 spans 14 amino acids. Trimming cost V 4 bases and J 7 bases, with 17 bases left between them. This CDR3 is CASSKDSPEGEAFF. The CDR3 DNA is TGCGCCAGCAGCAAGGACAGCCCCGAGGGTGAAGCTTTCTTT.

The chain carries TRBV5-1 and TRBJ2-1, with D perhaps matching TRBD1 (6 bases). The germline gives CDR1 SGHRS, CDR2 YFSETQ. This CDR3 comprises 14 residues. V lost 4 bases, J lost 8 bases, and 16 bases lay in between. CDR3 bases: TGCGCCAGCAGCCTCAGCCGGGACAACCATGAGCAGTTCTTC. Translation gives CASSLSRDNHEQFF.

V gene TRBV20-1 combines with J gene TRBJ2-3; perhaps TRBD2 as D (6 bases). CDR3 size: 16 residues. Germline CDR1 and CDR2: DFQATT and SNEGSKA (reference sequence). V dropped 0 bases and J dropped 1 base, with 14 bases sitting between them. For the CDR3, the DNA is TGCAGTGCTAGAGACCACTCCTCGGGAGGCACAGATACGCAGTATTTT. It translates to CSARDHSSGGTDTQYF.

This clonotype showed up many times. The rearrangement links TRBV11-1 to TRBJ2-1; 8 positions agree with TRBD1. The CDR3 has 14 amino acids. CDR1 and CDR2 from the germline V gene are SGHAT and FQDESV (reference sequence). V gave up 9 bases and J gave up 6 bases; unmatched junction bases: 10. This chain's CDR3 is CASNWGQASNEQFF. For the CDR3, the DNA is TGTGCCAGTAACTGGGGACAGGCCTCCAATGAGCAGTTCTTC.

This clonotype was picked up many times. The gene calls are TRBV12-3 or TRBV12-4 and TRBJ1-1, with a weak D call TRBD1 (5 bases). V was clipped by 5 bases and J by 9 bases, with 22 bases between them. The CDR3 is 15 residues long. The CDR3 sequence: CASSPEPGHFSKAFF. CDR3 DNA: TGTGCCAGCAGTCCCGAACCCGGACATTTCAGCAAAGCTTTCTTT.

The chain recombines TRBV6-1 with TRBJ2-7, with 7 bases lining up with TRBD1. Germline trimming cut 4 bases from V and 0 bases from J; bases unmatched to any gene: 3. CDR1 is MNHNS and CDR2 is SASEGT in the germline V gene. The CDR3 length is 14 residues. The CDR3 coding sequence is TGTGCCAGCAGTGGGGACAGTAACTCCTACGAGCAGTACTTC. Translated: CASSGDSNSYEQYF.

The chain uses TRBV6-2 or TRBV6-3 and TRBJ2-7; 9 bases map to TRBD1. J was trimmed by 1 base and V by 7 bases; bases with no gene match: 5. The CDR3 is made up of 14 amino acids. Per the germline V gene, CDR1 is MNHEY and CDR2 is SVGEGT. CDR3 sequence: CASKGTGSSYEQYF. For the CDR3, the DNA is TGTGCCAGCAAAGGGACAGGGTCATCCTACGAGCAGTACTTC.

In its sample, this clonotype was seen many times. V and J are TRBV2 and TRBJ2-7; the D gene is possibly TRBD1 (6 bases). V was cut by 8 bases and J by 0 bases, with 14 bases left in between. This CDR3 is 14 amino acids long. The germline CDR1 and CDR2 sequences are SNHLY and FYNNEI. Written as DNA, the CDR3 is TGTGCCAGCCGCCTGGGGACAACCTCCTACGAGCAGTACTTC. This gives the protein CASRLGTTSYEQYF.

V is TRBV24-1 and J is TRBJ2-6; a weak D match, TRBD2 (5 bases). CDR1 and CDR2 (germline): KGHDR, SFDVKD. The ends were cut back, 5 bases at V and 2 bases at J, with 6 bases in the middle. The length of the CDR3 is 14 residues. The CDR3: CATSGGPGANVLTF. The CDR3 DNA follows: TGTGCCACCAGTGGCGGGCCTGGGGCCAACGTCCTGACTTTC.